Listed here are 16 T cell receptor beta chains from one sample, sequenced in a study of blood T cell repertoires in COVID-19. Data came from immunoSEQ multiplex PCR; TCRdb stores just in-frame clones and leaves some out. The sample shows approximately 130,000 clones, 77% of them seen only once. Sequenced material: peripheral blood. Every receptor here comes from an older man with acute or convalescent COVID-19.

The rearrangement links TRBV3-1 (or the pseudogene TRBV3-2) to TRBJ1-3; D is unclear. This CDR3 has 15 amino acids. Deletions cut 4 bases from V and 0 bases from J, with 10 bases between. Germline CDR1 reads LGHDT; CDR2 reads YNNKEL (reference sequence). The CDR3, as DNA: TGTGCCAGCAGCCGCCCAACGGTCTCTGGAAACACCATATATTTT. This translates into CASSRPTVSGNTIYF.

The chain is built from TRBV4-2 and TRBJ1-1, with D perhaps TRBD1 (5 bases). Germline V lookup: CDR1 LGHNA, CDR2 YNFKEQ. V shed 1 base and J shed 0 bases, with 15 bases lying between them. The CDR3 is 17 amino acids. The CDR3 is CASSQGANRLMNTEAFF. CDR3 nucleotide sequence: TGTGCCAGCAGCCAAGGGGCGAACAGGCTTATGAACACTGAAGCTTTCTTT.

The table lists this clone with a few counts. V gene TRBV2 combines with J gene TRBJ1-6; 7 bases line up with TRBD1. V trimming: 5 bases; J trimming: 7 bases; junction bases outside the gene matches: 5. Germline loops: CDR1 SNHLY, CDR2 FYNNEI. The CDR3 is made up of 14 amino acids. The CDR3, as DNA: TGTGCCAGCAGTTCCGGGACAGACAATTCACCCCTCCACTTT. The encoded protein is CASSSGTDNSPLHF.

V and J are TRBV7-9 and TRBJ2-7; 9 bases match TRBD1. Losses at the gene ends were 5 bases for V and 5 bases for J; bases not matched to a gene: 7. The CDR3 is 14 residues long. CDR1 SEHNR and CDR2 FQNEAQ come from the germline V gene (reference sequence). CDR3 nucleotides: TGTGCCAGCAGCCCCTGGGACAGGGAACACGAGCAGTACTTC. Its protein is CASSPWDREHEQYF.

This clone was seen only once. The CDR3 here is CASSETRTGTGRYF. CDR3 nucleotides: TGTGCCAGCAGTGAGACTAGAACCGGGACAGGAAGATATTTT. This chain connects TRBV6-1 to TRBJ1-3, with 8 bases that match TRBD1. V shed 3 bases, J shed 15 bases, and the junction held 13 bases outside the gene matches. The germline V gene has CDR1 MNHNS and CDR2 SASEGT. The CDR3 covers 14 residues.

The V gene is TRBV13, the J gene TRBJ2-1; D gene uncertain. Deletions cut 0 bases from V and 0 bases from J, with 15 bases between. CDR3 length: 18 residues. Germline V gene lookup returns CDR1 PRHDT and CDR2 FYEKMQ (reference sequence). The DNA for the CDR3 is TGTGCCAGCAGCTTAGGACTTCCGGCGGAAAGCTCCTACAATGAGCAGTTCTTC. Translation: CASSLGLPAESSYNEQFF.

The chain joins TRBV7-3 to TRBJ1-5; TRBD1 matches at 7 bases. This CDR3 contains 13 residues. Germline V gives CDR1 SGHTA, CDR2 FQGTGA. The V segment lost 5 bases and the J segment 9 bases; nucleotides outside the gene matches: 7. The CDR3 spells CASSPDRSGPQHF. The DNA of the CDR3 is TGTGCCAGCAGCCCGGACAGGTCGGGGCCCCAGCATTTT.

The genes are TRBV5-1 and TRBJ2-3; 8 positions match TRBD2. Germline V gene lookup returns CDR1 SGHRS and CDR2 YFSETQ. The CDR3 runs 16 residues. Trimming at V came to 2 bases and at J to 4 bases, leaving 9 bases not matched to a gene. The CDR3 reads CASSFTGGPGSDTQYF. CDR3 coding DNA: TGCGCCAGCAGCTTCACGGGGGGGCCAGGTTCAGATACGCAGTATTTT.

The genes are TRBV20-1 and TRBJ2-2, with TRBD2 identical over 9 bases. The CDR3 consists of 14 residues. The V segment lost 3 bases and the J segment 4 bases; nucleotides outside the gene matches: 3. From germline, CDR1 is DFQATT and CDR2 SNEGSKA (reference sequence). The CDR3 DNA sequence: TGCAGTGCTAGTGGCGGGGGGGCCACCGGGGAGCTGTTTTTT. Translated, it gives CSASGGGATGELFF.

This clone has only one observation. The rearrangement joins TRBV18 to TRBJ2-5; 8 bases map to TRBD2. Per the germline V gene, CDR1 is KGHSH and CDR2 is LQKENI. J lost 2 bases, V lost 1 base, and 9 bases had no gene match. The CDR3 is 17 amino acids. The CDR3 DNA sequence: TGTGCCAGCTCACCACTAGACCAGCGGGGGAGGCAAGAGACCCAGTACTTC. It yields the protein CASSPLDQRGRQETQYF.

The V gene is TRBV3-1 (or the pseudogene TRBV3-2), the J gene TRBJ2-6; D is perhaps TRBD2 (6 bases). The length of the CDR3 is 19 residues. The V end was cut by 0 bases, the J end by 0 bases, with 15 bases between. Germline CDR1 LGHDT, CDR2 YNNKEL (reference sequence). The CDR3 coding sequence is TGTGCCAGCAGCCAAGATCGTGGGGGGAGAGCCTCTGGGGCCAACGTCCTGACTTTC. Its translation is CASSQDRGGRASGANVLTF.

This clone was recorded once. The CDR3 nucleotides read TGTGCCAGCAGCGGCCGGGACTGGGGGAATGAAAAACTGTTTTTT. Translating it yields CASSGRDWGNEKLFF. The V call is TRBV7-6, the J call TRBJ1-4, with D maybe TRBD1 (5 bases). The CDR3 is 15 amino acids. The germline V and J ends were trimmed by 5 bases and 5 bases, with 15 bases remaining between them. CDR1 and CDR2 (germline): SGHVS, FNYEAQ.

The V call is TRBV7-2, the J call TRBJ2-7; D call uncertain. Germline assignment: CDR1 SGHTA and CDR2 FQGNSA. The CDR3 is 12 residues long. Trimming removed 5 bases from V and 3 bases from J, with 8 bases in between. The CDR3 spells CASSKTSYEQYF. The DNA of the CDR3 is TGTGCCAGCAGCAAAACAAGCTACGAGCAGTACTTC. The whole variable domain, remainder taken from reference TRBV7-2 and TRBJ2-7, is GAGVSQSPSNKVTEKGKDVELRCDPISGHTALYWYRQSLGQGLEFLIYFQGNSAPDKSGLPSDRFSAERTGGSVSTLTIQRTQQEDSAVYLCASSKTSYEQYFGPGTRLTVT.

CDR3 sequence (DNA): TGTGCCTGGAGTAATAGGGGGCTTCAGCCCCAGCATTTT. Translation: CAWSNRGLQPQHF. This rearrangement joins TRBV30 to TRBJ1-5, with 7 bases lining up with TRBD1. J was trimmed by 6 bases and V by 2 bases; bases with no gene match: 4. The CDR3 extends over 13 amino acids. Germline-derived CDR1 and CDR2 are GTSNPN and SVGIG (reference sequence).

This rearrangement joins TRBV18 to TRBJ1-5; D gene uncertain. The CDR3 is made up of 13 amino acids. Trimming cost V 5 bases and J 5 bases, with 10 bases left between them. CDR1 and CDR2 from the germline V gene are KGHSH and LQKENI. The CDR3 loop reads CASSSKEDQPQHF. The CDR3 nucleotides read TGTGCCAGCTCATCCAAGGAGGATCAGCCCCAGCATTTT.

The chain joins TRBV9 to TRBJ1-4; weak D call: TRBD1 (6 bases). The CDR3 runs to 14 residues. Germline CDR1 SGDLS, CDR2 YYNGEE. V lost 0 bases, J lost 5 bases, and 8 bases lay in between. The CDR3: CASSVGQVNEKLFF. As DNA, the CDR3 is TGTGCCAGCAGCGTAGGACAGGTGAATGAAAAACTGTTTTTT.